The entry below describes one TCR beta chain. The data were taken from a study of blood T cell repertoires in COVID-19. The wider study: Spain, Italy and the United States supplied samples that represented acute and convalescent COVID-19. Sources were T cells, B-cell-depleted T cells, or PBMCs; the material itself was cDNA or gDNA.

Enrolled through a virtual design, the participants were between roughly 18 and 100 years of age and came from about two dozen US areas. Cohorts were determined from participant-reported clinical history. Profiling relied on immunoSEQ multiplex PCR, and the TCRdb table lists in-frame clones only, not all of them. The sample contains some 300,000 clones, around 90% of which appear only once. CDR1 is SNHLY, CDR2 FYNNEI, per germline. The CDR3 totals 12 residues. The V segment lost 8 bases and the J segment 3 bases; nucleotides outside the gene matches: 4. Sequenced sample: PBMCs or T cells enriched from blood (not recorded which). The clonotype originates from a woman between 18 and 30 years old with acute COVID-19. This chain links TRBV2 with TRBJ2-7; 7 bases are shared with TRBD1. CDR3 bases: TGTGCCAGCCAGACAGGGCTCTACGAGCAGTACTTC. Translation: CASQTGLYEQYF.